Reported below is one T cell receptor beta chain. TCRdb's table, derived via immunoSEQ multiplex PCR, lists solely in-frame clones and lacks some. The sample includes about 46,000 clones, 70% to 90% seen only once; the top ten take around 1.1%. The junction had 8 bases not matched to a gene; V was cut back by 4 bases and J by 5 bases. The CDR3 consists of 15 residues. Germline-derived CDR1 and CDR2 are MDHEN and SYDVKM. The data belong to a study of T cell responses to AZD1222 COVID-19 vaccine. The sequence came from an adult who received the AZD1222 COVID-19 vaccine. The sequences come from peripheral blood, collected 28 days after the second AZD1222 dose. The chain recombines TRBV28 with TRBJ2-7; TRBD2 matches at 10 bases. The CDR3 region has the DNA TGTGCCAGCAGTTCCCTGACTAGCGGGCGCGACGAGCAGTACTTC. This encodes CASSSLTSGRDEQYF.